This TCR beta chain was observed in a study of cytomegalovirus exposure and HLA in healthy donors. Whole-study results and caveats: The study found most TCR sequences rare, yet found some public TCRs in many donors. The study assumed roughly uniform donor sequencing depth for presence/absence analyses.

About this clone itself: Its antigen is not identified.

The PCR made use of 60 Vbeta and 13 Jbeta primers. TCRdb's copy holds only in-frame clones and misses some; the assay was immunoSEQ multiplex PCR. The table has 100,000 or so clones, roughly 71% seen once. From germline, CDR1 is LNHDA and CDR2 SQIVND (reference sequence). The junction had 9 bases not matched to a gene; V was cut back by 4 bases and J by 6 bases. This CDR3 has 15 residues. This TCR came from a man aged 50 to 59 in good health and CMV-seronegative. Sequences were obtained from PBMCs. This chain joins TRBV19 and TRBJ1-5, with 7 positions matching TRBD1. CDR3 sequence (DNA): TGTGCCAGTAGTAAGCCGGCAGGGGGTGTTCAGCCCCAGCATTTT. Protein product: CASSKPAGGVQPQHF.